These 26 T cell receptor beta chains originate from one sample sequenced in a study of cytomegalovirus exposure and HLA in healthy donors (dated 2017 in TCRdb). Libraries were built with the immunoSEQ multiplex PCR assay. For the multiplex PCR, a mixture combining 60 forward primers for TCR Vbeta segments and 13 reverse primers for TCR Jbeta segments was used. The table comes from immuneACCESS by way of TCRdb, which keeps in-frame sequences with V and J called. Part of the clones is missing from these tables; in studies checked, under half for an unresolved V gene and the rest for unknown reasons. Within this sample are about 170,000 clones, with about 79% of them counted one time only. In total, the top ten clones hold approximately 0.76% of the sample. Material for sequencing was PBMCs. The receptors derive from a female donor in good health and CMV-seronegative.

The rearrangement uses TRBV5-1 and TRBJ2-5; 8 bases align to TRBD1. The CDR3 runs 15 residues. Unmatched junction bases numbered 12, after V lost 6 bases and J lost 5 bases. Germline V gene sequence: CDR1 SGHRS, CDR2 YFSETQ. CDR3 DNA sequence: TGCGCCAGCACCCCACGGCCAGGGGGCTGGGAGACCCAGTACTTC. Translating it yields CASTPRPGGWETQYF.

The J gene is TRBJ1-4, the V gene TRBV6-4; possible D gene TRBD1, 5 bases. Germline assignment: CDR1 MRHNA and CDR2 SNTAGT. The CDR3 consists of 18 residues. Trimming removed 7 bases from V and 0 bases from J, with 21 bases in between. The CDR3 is CASNHSLWGLATNEKLFF. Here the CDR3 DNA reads TGTGCCAGCAACCACTCTCTTTGGGGACTGGCAACTAATGAAAAACTGTTTTTT.

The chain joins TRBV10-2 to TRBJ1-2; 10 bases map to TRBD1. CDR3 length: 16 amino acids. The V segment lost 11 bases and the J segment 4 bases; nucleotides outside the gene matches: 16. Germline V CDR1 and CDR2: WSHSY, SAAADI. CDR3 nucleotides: TGCGCCCCTCATGGGAGACAGGGGGCAAGTGGCTATGGCTACACCTTC. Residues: CAPHGRQGASGYGYTF.

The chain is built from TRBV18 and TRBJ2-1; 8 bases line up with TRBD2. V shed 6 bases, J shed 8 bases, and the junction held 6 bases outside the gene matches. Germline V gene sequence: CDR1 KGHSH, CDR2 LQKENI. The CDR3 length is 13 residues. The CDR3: CASSSGLADEQFF. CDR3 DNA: TGTGCCAGCTCTTCCGGACTAGCTGATGAGCAGTTCTTC.

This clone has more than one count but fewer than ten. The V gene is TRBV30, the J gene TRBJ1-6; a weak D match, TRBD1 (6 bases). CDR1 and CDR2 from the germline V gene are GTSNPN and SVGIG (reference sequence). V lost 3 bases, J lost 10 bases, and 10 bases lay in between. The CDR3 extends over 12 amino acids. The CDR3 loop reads CAWRGGPSPLHF. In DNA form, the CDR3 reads TGTGCCTGGAGGGGGGGGCCATCACCCCTCCACTTT.

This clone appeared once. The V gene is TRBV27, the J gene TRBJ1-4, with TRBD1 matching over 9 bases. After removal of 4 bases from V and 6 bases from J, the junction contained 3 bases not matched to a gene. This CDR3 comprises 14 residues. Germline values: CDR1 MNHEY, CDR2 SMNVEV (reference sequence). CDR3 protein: CASSSGQGYEKLFF. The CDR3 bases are TGTGCCAGCAGTTCAGGACAGGGGTATGAAAAACTGTTTTTT.

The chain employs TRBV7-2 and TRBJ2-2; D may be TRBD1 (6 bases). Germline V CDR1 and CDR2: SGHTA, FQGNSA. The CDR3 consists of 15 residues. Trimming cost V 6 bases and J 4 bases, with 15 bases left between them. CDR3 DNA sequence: TGTGCCAGCAGATCTCCGGGACAACCCACCGGGGAGCTGTTTTTT. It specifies CASRSPGQPTGELFF. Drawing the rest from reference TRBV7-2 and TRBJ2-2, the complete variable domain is GAGVSQSPSNKVTEKGKDVELRCDPISGHTALYWYRQSLGQGLEFLIYFQGNSAPDKSGLPSDRFSAERTGGSVSTLTIQRTQQEDSAVYLCASRSPGQPTGELFFGEGSRLTVL.

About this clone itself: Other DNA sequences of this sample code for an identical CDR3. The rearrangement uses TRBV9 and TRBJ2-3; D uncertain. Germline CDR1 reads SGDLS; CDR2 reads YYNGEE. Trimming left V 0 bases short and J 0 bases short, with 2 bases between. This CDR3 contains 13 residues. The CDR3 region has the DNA TGTGCCAGCAGCGTAGCTAGCACAGATACGCAGTATTTT. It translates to CASSVASTDTQYF.

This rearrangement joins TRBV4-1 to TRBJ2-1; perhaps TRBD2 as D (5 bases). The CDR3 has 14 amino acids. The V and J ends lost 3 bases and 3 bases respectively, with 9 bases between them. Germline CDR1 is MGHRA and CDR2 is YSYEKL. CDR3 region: CASSHHGIYNEQFF. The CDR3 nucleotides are TGCGCCAGCAGCCATCACGGGATCTACAATGAGCAGTTCTTC.

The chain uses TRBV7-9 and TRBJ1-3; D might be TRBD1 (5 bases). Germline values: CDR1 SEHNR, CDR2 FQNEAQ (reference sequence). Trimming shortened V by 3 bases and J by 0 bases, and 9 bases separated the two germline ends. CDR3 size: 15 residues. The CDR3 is CASSLVTGSGNTIYF. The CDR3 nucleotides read TGTGCCAGCAGCTTGGTAACAGGCTCTGGAAACACCATATATTTT.

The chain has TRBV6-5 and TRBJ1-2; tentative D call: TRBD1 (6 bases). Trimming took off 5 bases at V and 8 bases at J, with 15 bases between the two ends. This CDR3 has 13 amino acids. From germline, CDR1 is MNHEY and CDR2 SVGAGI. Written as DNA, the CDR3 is TGTGCCAGCAGTACCCCGAGGGGGACGGGCTACACCTTC. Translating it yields CASSTPRGTGYTF.

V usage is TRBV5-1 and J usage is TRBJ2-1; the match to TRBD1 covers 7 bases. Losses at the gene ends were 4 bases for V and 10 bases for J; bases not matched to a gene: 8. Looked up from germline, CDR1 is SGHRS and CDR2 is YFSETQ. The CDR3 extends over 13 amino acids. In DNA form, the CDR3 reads TGCGCCAGCAGCAGGACCGACAGGGAGGAGCAGTTCTTC. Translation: CASSRTDREEQFF.

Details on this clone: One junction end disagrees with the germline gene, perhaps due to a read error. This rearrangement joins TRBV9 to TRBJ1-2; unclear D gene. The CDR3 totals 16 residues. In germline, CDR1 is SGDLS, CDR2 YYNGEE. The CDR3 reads CASSPSGIGMVDGHTF. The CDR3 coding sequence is TGTGCCAGCAGCCCAAGTGGTATCGGGATGGTCGATGGCCACACCTTC.

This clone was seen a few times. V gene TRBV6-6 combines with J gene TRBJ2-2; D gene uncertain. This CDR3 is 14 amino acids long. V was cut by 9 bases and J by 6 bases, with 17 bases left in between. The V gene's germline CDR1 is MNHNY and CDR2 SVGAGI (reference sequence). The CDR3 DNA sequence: TGTGCCAGTGCTAATATTCTCCTTCCCGGGGAGCTGTTTTTT. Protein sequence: CASANILLPGELFF.

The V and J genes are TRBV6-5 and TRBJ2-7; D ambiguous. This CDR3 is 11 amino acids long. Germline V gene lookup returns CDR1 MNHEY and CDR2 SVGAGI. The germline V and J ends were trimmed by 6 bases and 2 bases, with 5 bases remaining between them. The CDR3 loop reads CASRAAYEQYF. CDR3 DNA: TGTGCCAGCAGGGCGGCCTACGAGCAGTACTTC.

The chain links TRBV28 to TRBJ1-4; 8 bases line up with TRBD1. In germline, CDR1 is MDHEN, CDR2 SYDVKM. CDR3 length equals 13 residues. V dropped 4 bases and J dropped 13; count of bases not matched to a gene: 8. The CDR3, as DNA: TGTGCCAGCAGTTCACAGGGGGTCCCCGGACTGTTTTTT. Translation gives CASSSQGVPGLFF.

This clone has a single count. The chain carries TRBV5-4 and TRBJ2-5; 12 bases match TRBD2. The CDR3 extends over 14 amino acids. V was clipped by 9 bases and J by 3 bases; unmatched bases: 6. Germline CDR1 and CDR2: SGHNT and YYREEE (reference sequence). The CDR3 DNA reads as TGTGCCACGAAGACTAGCGGGAGTGAAGAGACCCAGTACTTC. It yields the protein CATKTSGSEETQYF. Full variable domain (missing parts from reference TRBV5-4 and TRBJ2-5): ETGVTQSPTHLIKTRGQQVTLRCSSQSGHNTVSWYQQALGQGPQFIFQYYREEENGRGNFPPRFSGLQFPNYSSELNVNALELDDSALYLCATKTSGSEETQYFGPGTRLLVL.

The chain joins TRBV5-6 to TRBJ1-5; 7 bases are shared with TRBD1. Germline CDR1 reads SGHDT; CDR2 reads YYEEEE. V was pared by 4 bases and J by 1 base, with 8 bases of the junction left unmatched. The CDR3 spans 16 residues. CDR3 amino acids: CASSRRQGISNQPQHF. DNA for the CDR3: TGTGCCAGCAGCCGCCGACAGGGCATCAGCAATCAGCCCCAGCATTTT.

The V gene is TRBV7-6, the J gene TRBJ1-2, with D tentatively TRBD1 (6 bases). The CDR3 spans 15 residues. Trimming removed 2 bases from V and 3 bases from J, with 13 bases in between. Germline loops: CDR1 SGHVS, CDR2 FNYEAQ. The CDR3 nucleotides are TGTGCCAGCAGCTTATTAGAAGGGGGTGACTATGGCTACACCTTC. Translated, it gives CASSLLEGGDYGYTF.

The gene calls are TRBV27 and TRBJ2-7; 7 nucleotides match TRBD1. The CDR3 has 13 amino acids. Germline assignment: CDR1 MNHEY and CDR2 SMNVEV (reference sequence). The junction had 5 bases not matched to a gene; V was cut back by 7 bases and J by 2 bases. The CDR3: CASKNRGAYEQYF. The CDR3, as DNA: TGTGCCAGCAAAAACAGGGGTGCCTACGAGCAGTACTTC.

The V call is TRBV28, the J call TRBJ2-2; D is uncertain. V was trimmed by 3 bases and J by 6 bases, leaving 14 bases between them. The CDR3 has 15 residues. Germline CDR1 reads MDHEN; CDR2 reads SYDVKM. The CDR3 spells CASSFSSVGPGELFF. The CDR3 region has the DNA TGTGCCAGCAGTTTTTCCAGCGTGGGTCCCGGGGAGCTGTTTTTT.

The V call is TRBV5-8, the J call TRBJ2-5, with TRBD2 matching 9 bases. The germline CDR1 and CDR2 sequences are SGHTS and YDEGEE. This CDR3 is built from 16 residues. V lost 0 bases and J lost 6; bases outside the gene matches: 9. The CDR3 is CASSLDLRGGPKTQYF. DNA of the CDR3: TGTGCCAGCAGCTTGGATTTGCGGGGGGGCCCAAAGACCCAGTACTTC.

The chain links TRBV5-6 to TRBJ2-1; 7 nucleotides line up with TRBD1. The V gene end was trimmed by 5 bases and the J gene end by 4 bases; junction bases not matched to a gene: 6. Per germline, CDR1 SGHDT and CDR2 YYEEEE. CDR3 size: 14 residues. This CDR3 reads CASRRGQVYNEQFF. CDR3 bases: TGTGCCAGCAGACGAGGACAGGTGTACAATGAGCAGTTCTTC.

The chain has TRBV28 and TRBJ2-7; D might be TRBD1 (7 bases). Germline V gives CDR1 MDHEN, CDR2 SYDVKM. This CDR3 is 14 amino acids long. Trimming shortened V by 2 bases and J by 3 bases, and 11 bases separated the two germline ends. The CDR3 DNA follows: TGTGCCAGCAGTTTAGAGCAGGGGGGCTACGAGCAGTACTTC. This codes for CASSLEQGGYEQYF.

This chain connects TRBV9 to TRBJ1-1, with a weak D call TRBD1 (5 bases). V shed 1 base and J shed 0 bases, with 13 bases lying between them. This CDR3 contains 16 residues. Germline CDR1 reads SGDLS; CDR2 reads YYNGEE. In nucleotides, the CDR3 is TGTGCCAGCAGCGTACTGGGGGGTTCCATGAACACTGAAGCTTTCTTT. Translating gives CASSVLGGSMNTEAFF.

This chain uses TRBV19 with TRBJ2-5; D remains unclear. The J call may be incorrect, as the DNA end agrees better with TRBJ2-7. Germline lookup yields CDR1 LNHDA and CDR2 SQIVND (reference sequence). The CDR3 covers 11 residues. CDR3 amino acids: CASSLSYEQYF. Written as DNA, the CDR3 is TGTGCCAGTAGTCTTTCCTACGAGCAGTACTTC.